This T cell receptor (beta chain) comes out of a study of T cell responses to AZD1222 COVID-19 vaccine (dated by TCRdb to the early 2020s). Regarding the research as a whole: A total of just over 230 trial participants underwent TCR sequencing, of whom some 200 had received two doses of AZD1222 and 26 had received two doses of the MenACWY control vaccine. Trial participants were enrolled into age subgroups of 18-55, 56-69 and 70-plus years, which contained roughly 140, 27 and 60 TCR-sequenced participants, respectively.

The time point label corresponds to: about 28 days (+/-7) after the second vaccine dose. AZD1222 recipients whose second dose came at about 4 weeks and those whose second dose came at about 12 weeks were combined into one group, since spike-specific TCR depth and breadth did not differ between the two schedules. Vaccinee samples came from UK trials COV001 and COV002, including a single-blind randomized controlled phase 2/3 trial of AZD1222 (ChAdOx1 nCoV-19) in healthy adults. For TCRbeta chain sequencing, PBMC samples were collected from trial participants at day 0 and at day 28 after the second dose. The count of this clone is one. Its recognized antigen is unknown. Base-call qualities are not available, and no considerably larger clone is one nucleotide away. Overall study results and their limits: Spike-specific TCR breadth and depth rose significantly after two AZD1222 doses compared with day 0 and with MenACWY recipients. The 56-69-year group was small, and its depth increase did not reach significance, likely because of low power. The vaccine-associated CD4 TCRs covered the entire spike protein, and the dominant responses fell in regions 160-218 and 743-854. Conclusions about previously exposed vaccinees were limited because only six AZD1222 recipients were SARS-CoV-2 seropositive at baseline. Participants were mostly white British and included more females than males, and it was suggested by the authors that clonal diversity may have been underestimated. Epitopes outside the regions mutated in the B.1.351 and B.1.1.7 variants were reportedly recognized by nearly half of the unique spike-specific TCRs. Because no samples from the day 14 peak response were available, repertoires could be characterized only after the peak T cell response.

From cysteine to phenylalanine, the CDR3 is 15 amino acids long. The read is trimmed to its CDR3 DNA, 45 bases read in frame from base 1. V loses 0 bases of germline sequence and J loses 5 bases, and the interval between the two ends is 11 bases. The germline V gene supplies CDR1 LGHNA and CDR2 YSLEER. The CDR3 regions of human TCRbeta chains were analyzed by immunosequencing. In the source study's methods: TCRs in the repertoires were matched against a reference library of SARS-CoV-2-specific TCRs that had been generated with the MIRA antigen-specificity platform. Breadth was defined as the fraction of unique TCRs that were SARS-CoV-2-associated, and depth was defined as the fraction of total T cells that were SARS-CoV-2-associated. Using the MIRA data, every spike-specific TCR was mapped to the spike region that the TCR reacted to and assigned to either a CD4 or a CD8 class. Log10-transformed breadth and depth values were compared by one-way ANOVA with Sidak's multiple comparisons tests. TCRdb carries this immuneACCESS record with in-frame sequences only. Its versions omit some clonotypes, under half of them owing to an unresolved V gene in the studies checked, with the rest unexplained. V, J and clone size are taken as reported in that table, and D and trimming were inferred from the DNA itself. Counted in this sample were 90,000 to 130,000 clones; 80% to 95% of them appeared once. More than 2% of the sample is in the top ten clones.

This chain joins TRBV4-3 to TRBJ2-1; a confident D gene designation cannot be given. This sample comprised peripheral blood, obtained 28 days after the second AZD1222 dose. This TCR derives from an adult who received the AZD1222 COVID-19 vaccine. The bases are TGCGCCAGCAGCCAAGATGGATGGAGAGACAATGAGCAGTTCTTC. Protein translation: CASSQDGWRDNEQFF.